This TCR beta chain stems from a study of siplizumab effects on memory and regulatory T cells. TCRdb's copy holds only in-frame clones and misses some; the assay was immunoSEQ multiplex PCR. The sample has 100,000 or so clones; 75% to 95% are singletons. Sequencing was done on a sample of CD4+ T cells sorted from blood. This clonotype originated in a human donor in good health. Some clones in this sample may be carry-over from other donors' samples.

The DNA of the CDR3 is TGTGCCAGCAGCACCCACCGGGGATCTGGAAACACCATATATTTT. It is translated as CASSTHRGSGNTIYF. The gene calls are TRBV9 and TRBJ1-3; no firm D call. The germline V gene has CDR1 SGDLS and CDR2 YYNGEE. The V gene lost 4 bases and the J gene lost 1 base, with 12 bases spanning the gap. The CDR3 runs to 15 residues.